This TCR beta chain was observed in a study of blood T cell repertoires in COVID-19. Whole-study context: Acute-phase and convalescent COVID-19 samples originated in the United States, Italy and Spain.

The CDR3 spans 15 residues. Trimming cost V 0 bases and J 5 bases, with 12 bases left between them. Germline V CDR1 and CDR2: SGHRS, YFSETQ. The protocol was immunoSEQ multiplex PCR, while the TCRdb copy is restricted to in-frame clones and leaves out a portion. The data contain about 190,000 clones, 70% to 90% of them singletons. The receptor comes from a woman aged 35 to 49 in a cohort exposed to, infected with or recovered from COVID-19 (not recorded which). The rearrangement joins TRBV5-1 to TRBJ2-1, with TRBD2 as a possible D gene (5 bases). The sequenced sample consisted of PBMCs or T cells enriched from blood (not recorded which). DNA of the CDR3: TGCGCCAGCAGCTTGGTGGCCGGGAATGACAATGAGCAGTTCTTC. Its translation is CASSLVAGNDNEQFF.